This TCR beta chain was retrieved from a study of cytomegalovirus exposure and HLA in healthy donors. Study-wide findings and caveats: In a later analysis, the majority of CMV-associated beta chains seemingly showed HLA restriction. A reported reduction in N-insertions relative to the 666-donor mean was seen in an Asian-associated ancestry cluster in a later analysis.

60 Vbeta and 13 Jbeta primers were used in PCR. Generated by immunoSEQ multiplex PCR, the TCRdb table keeps only in-frame clones and is missing some. The listing records about 39,000 clones. The CDR3 runs to 13 residues. CDR1 and CDR2 from the germline V gene are SQVTM and ANQGSEA. The ends lost 8 bases at V and 6 bases at J; junction bases unmatched: 3. Remarks on this clone: Its specificity is unknown.

This chain connects TRBV29-1 to TRBJ2-1; 14 nucleotides match TRBD2. Input material: PBMCs. This clonotype was obtained from a male donor in good health and CMV-seronegative. The DNA of the CDR3 is TGCAGCTCGGGGACTAGCGGGGGCAATGAGCAGTTCTTC. Translation: CSSGTSGGNEQFF.